The 5 T cell receptor beta chains given below trace back to one sample, sequenced in a study of blood T cell repertoires in COVID-19 (dated by TCRdb to the early 2020s). Library method: the immunoSEQ multiplex PCR assay. The source is immuneACCESS, and TCRdb retained only in-frame sequences with V and J called. Part of the clones is not carried over; for the studies checked, unresolved V genes explain less than half of this, and the remainder is unexplained. The sample table contains roughly 15,000 clones; only one count was recorded for roughly 79% of them. Roughly an eighth of the sample goes to the ten largest clones. Sequenced material: peripheral blood. These receptors were collected from a man in his 60s with acute or convalescent COVID-19.

By sample fraction, this clone is medium-sized (0.01 to 0.1%). The chain combines TRBV20-1 with TRBJ1-1, with D perhaps matching TRBD1 (6 bases). CDR1 and CDR2 (germline): DFQATT, SNEGSKA (reference sequence). V shed 4 bases and J shed 6 bases, with 9 bases lying between them. This CDR3 contains 11 residues. CDR3 nucleotide sequence: TGCAGTGCTAACAGGGCCTCTGAAGCTTTCTTT. Its translation is CSANRASEAFF.

Points on this clone: The same CDR3 can be traced to other DNA sequences in this sample. The chain is built from TRBV7-9 and TRBJ2-1; D perhaps matches TRBD2 (6 bases). CDR1 SEHNR and CDR2 FQNEAQ come from the germline V gene (reference sequence). The CDR3 totals 15 residues. With 0 bases removed from V and 6 bases from J, the gap between germline ends came to 12 bases. CDR3 coding DNA: TGTGCCAGCAGCTTAGCACTAGCTGAGGGCAATGAGCAGTTCTTC. It yields the protein CASSLALAEGNEQFF. Drawing the rest from reference TRBV7-9 and TRBJ2-1, the complete variable domain is DTGVSQNPRHKITKRGQNVTFRCDPISEHNRLYWYRQTLGQGPEFLTYFQNEAQLEKSRLLSDRFSAERPKGSFSTLEIQRTEQGDSAMYLCASSLALAEGNEQFFGPGTRLTVL.

The chain links TRBV19 to TRBJ1-2, with 9 bases identical to TRBD1. The CDR3 runs to 15 residues. Germline V gene data show CDR1 as LNHDA and CDR2 as SQIVND (reference sequence). With 5 bases clipped from V and 5 bases from J, the junction kept 9 bases outside the gene matches. The CDR3 protein is CASSLVSGTGYGYTF. DNA for the CDR3: TGTGCCAGTAGTCTAGTGTCCGGGACAGGGTATGGCTACACCTTC. Full variable domain (missing parts from reference TRBV19 and TRBJ1-2): DGGITQSPKYLFRKEGQNVTLSCEQNLNHDAMYWYRQDPGQGLRLIYYSQIVNDFQKGDIAEGYSVSREKKESFPLTVTSAQKNPTAFYLCASSLVSGTGYGYTFGSGTRLTVV.

J is TRBJ1-5 and V is TRBV19; D unresolved. Germline V CDR1 and CDR2: LNHDA, SQIVND (reference sequence). The V end was cut by 1 base, the J end by 2 bases, with 9 bases between. The CDR3 runs 15 residues. DNA of the CDR3: TGTGCCAGTAGTATAGTAAGCTTGGGCAATCAGCCCCAGCATTTT. This translates into CASSIVSLGNQPQHF.

The genes are TRBV5-4 and TRBJ2-7; TRBD2 might be the D (5 bases). Germline V gives CDR1 SGHNT, CDR2 YYREEE (reference sequence). Trimming removed 0 bases from V and 6 bases from J, with 7 bases in between. The CDR3 extends over 12 amino acids. CDR3 in amino acids: CASSLGSGEQYF. For the CDR3, the DNA is TGTGCCAGCAGCTTGGGAAGCGGCGAGCAGTACTTC. Complete variable domain (other parts from reference TRBV5-4 and TRBJ2-7): ETGVTQSPTHLIKTRGQQVTLRCSSQSGHNTVSWYQQALGQGPQFIFQYYREEENGRGNFPPRFSGLQFPNYSSELNVNALELDDSALYLCASSLGSGEQYFGPGTRLTVT.